This entry lists 25 T cell receptor beta chains sequenced from one sample in a study of cytomegalovirus exposure and HLA in healthy donors. Assay used: immunoSEQ multiplex PCR; TCRdb lists only in-frame clones, some missing. The sample has a few hundred thousand clones; nearly 90% are singletons. What was sequenced was PBMCs. The receptors come from a woman under 30 in good health and CMV-seronegative.

The count of this clone is one. The chain is built from TRBV7-6 and TRBJ2-5; 8 bases are shared with TRBD1. The V gene's germline CDR1 is SGHVS and CDR2 FNYEAQ. The V gene end was trimmed by 5 bases and the J gene end by 5 bases; junction bases not matched to a gene: 7. The CDR3 is made up of 14 amino acids. CDR3 loop: CASSPDRGGETQYF. As DNA, the CDR3 is TGTGCCAGCAGCCCCGACAGGGGCGGGGAGACCCAGTACTTC.

The chain links TRBV7-3 to TRBJ2-1, with 7 bases matching TRBD2. V lost 5 bases to trimming and J lost 2 bases; unmatched junction nucleotides: 9. CDR1 is SGHTA, CDR2 FQGTGA, per germline. The CDR3 totals 16 residues. CDR3 amino acids: CASSPIMSGAYNEQFF. In DNA form, the CDR3 reads TGTGCCAGCAGCCCAATTATGAGCGGGGCCTACAATGAGCAGTTCTTC.

This clone occurred a few times. V and J are TRBV2 and TRBJ1-2, with 7 bases aligning to TRBD1. V lost 5 bases, J lost 4 bases, and 13 bases stayed unmatched. Per the germline V gene, CDR1 is SNHLY and CDR2 is FYNNEI. The CDR3 runs 16 residues. CDR3 sequence: CASSWTGSGQPYGYTF. The CDR3 coding sequence is TGTGCCAGCAGTTGGACAGGATCGGGACAGCCCTATGGCTACACCTTC. Full variable domain (remainder filled in from reference TRBV2 and TRBJ1-2): EPEVTQTPSHQVTQMGQEVILRCVPISNHLYFYWYRQILGQKVEFLVSFYNNEISEKSEIFDDQFSVERPDGSNFTLKIRSTKLEDSAMYFCASSWTGSGQPYGYTFGSGTRLTVV.

V gene TRBV28 combines with J gene TRBJ2-7; 8 nucleotides align to TRBD2. This CDR3 region has 13 residues. Germline CDR1 and CDR2: MDHEN and SYDVKM. V dropped 7 bases and J dropped 4; count of bases not matched to a gene: 6. Here the CDR3 DNA reads TGTGCCAGCACGGGGGGGGCCCTATACGAGCAGTACGTC. Encoded protein: CASTGGALYEQYV.

In regard to this clone: This sample includes further DNA sequences coding for the same CDR3. V is TRBV6-1 and J is TRBJ2-7, with D perhaps matching TRBD1 (5 bases). V lost 6 bases and J 2 bases, leaving 5 bases between the germline ends. Germline V lookup: CDR1 MNHNS, CDR2 SASEGT. The CDR3 loop spans 11 amino acids. CDR3 sequence (DNA): TGTGCCAGCAGAGGGGCCTACGAGCAGTACGTC. It specifies CASRGAYEQYV.

The gene calls are TRBV30 and TRBJ1-1; D remains ambiguous. Trimming removed 1 base from V and 5 bases from J, with 8 bases in between. Germline V CDR1 and CDR2: GTSNPN, SVGIG (reference sequence). The CDR3 is made up of 12 amino acids. The CDR3 bases are TGTGCCTGGAGTGGAGCATGGACTGAAGCTTTCTTT. Its protein product is CAWSGAWTEAFF.

This chain joins TRBV4-3 and TRBJ2-1; D is unresolved. V shed 4 bases and J shed 7 bases, with 5 bases lying between them. The germline CDR1 and CDR2 sequences are LGHNA and YSLEER. The CDR3 spans 11 residues. The CDR3 loop reads CASSLGNEQFF. CDR3 nucleotide sequence: TGCGCCAGCAGCCTCGGGAATGAGCAGTTCTTC.

The V gene is TRBV4-1, the J gene TRBJ1-1, with 7 positions matching TRBD1. The CDR3 has 16 residues. The junction had 11 bases not matched to a gene; V was cut back by 2 bases and J by 5 bases. The germline V gene has CDR1 MGHRA and CDR2 YSYEKL. CDR3 amino acids: CASSQTRTGSWTEAFF. The CDR3 region has the DNA TGCGCCAGCAGCCAAACCCGGACAGGAAGTTGGACTGAAGCTTTCTTT.

The rearrangement links TRBV2 to TRBJ1-6; 9 bases are a match to TRBD1. Germline V gene sequence: CDR1 SNHLY, CDR2 FYNNEI. Germline trimming cut 7 bases from V and 12 bases from J; bases unmatched to any gene: 7. CDR3 length equals 13 residues. The CDR3 loop reads CASKGQGRLPLHF. Here the CDR3 DNA reads TGTGCCAGCAAGGGACAGGGTCGTTTACCCCTCCACTTT.

In nucleotides, the CDR3 is TGTGCCAGCAGCTCGGGGGGGAGGGAGACCCAGTACTTC. Translation: CASSSGGRETQYF. The gene calls are TRBV7-2 and TRBJ2-5; 8 nucleotides agree with TRBD2. V was pared by 4 bases and J by 5 bases, with 3 bases of the junction left unmatched. The length of the CDR3 is 13 residues. CDR1 is SGHTA, CDR2 FQGNSA, per germline.

The chain couples TRBV28 to TRBJ2-4, with D maybe TRBD1 (6 bases). This CDR3 comprises 15 residues. V was clipped by 5 bases and J by 0 bases, with 11 bases between them. CDR1 MDHEN and CDR2 SYDVKM come from the germline V gene. DNA for the CDR3: TGTGCCAGCAGTGCCCGGGACATAGCCAAAAACATTCAGTACTTC. The encoded protein is CASSARDIAKNIQYF.

The chain is built from TRBV6-4 and TRBJ2-7, with no clear D. The V gene lost 7 bases and the J gene lost 10 bases, with 20 bases spanning the gap. Germline values: CDR1 MRHNA, CDR2 SNTAGT. The CDR3 has 13 amino acids. CDR3 region: CASTEFAPQVQYF. DNA for the CDR3: TGTGCCAGCACCGAATTTGCCCCGCAGGTTCAGTACTTC.

The J gene is TRBJ2-6, the V gene TRBV4-3; D possibly corresponds to TRBD1 (5 bases). The CDR3 runs to 19 residues. Trimming pared 1 base from V and 0 bases from J, leaving 16 bases between. The germline gives CDR1 LGHNA, CDR2 YSLEER. As DNA, the CDR3 is TGCGCCAGCAGCCAAGTTAGTGGCAGGGTAATCTCTGGGGCCAACGTCCTGACTTTC. Encoded protein: CASSQVSGRVISGANVLTF.

The chain links TRBV7-9 to TRBJ2-3; the match to TRBD1 covers 8 bases. From germline, CDR1 is SEHNR and CDR2 FQNEAQ (reference sequence). This CDR3 spans 18 amino acids. V lost 6 bases, J lost 0 bases, and 14 bases stayed unmatched. Here the CDR3 reads CASSMTGADLSSTDTQYF. The CDR3 DNA follows: TGTGCCAGCAGTATGACAGGGGCAGACCTCTCCAGCACAGATACGCAGTATTTT.

The rearrangement links TRBV10-3 to TRBJ2-7, with 8 bases matching TRBD1. J was trimmed by 4 bases and V by 3 bases; bases with no gene match: 14. This CDR3 region has 17 residues. Germline V CDR1 and CDR2: ENHRY, SYGVKD. CDR3 in amino acids: CAISEGTGPYNPYEQYF. Written as DNA, the CDR3 is TGTGCCATCAGTGAAGGGACAGGACCATATAACCCTTACGAGCAGTACTTC.

J is TRBJ1-1 and V is TRBV7-6; maybe TRBD1 (6 bases). This CDR3 region has 19 residues. Per germline, CDR1 SGHVS and CDR2 FNYEAQ. V was pared by 2 bases and J by 0 bases, with 22 bases between. This chain's CDR3 is CASSLREGTGAVMNTEAFF. In nucleotides, the CDR3 is TGTGCCAGCAGCTTAAGGGAGGGTACGGGGGCGGTCATGAACACTGAAGCTTTCTTT.

The chain has TRBV9 and TRBJ1-1, with a weak D call TRBD1 (5 bases). CDR1 is SGDLS, CDR2 YYNGEE, per germline. The CDR3 totals 15 residues. The V end lost 0 bases, the J end lost 0 bases, and 9 bases lay between the germline ends. The CDR3 reads CASSVVGHMNTEAFF. In DNA form, the CDR3 reads TGTGCCAGCAGCGTAGTAGGACACATGAACACTGAAGCTTTCTTT.

The chain uses TRBV6-5 and TRBJ2-7; D not certain. The CDR3 covers 16 residues. Trimming pared 0 bases from V and 2 bases from J, leaving 14 bases between. CDR1 and CDR2 from the germline V gene are MNHEY and SVGAGI. The CDR3 loop is CASSYSNLAETYEQYF. DNA for the CDR3: TGTGCCAGCAGTTACTCGAATTTGGCGGAGACCTACGAGCAGTACTTC.

V usage is TRBV2 and J usage is TRBJ2-2; the match to TRBD1 covers 12 bases. The germline CDR1 and CDR2 sequences are SNHLY and FYNNEI. The length of the CDR3 is 18 residues. V shed 3 bases and J 2 bases; nucleotides not matched to a gene: 7. DNA of the CDR3: TGTGCCAGCAGTGATTCGGGACAGGGGGCCCCCAACACCGGGGAGCTGTTTTTT. Encoded protein: CASSDSGQGAPNTGELFF.

This sequence joins TRBV6-5 and TRBJ2-1; TRBD2 agrees at 10 bases. Germline CDR1 is MNHEY and CDR2 is SVGAGI. V trimming: 5 bases; J trimming: 8 bases; junction bases outside the gene matches: 9. This CDR3 spans 15 amino acids. This CDR3 is CASSPPAAGGDEQFF. CDR3 in DNA: TGTGCCAGCAGTCCCCCGGCAGCGGGGGGGGATGAGCAGTTCTTC.

The V call is TRBV28, the J call TRBJ2-2, with TRBD1 matching 10 bases. With V trimmed by 3 bases and J by 4 bases, 5 bases remained unmatched. CDR3 size: 16 residues. CDR1 is MDHEN and CDR2 is SYDVKM in the germline V gene. The CDR3 bases are TGTGCCAGCAGTTTGGGGGACAGGGGTCGCACCGGGGAGCTGTTTTTT. This encodes CASSLGDRGRTGELFF.

This rearrangement joins TRBV7-6 to TRBJ2-2; no clear D gene. V gave up 5 bases and J gave up 5 bases, with 6 bases separating them. The germline V gene encodes CDR1 SGHVS and CDR2 FNYEAQ. The CDR3 contains 12 residues. The chain's CDR3 is CASSPQTGELFF. The CDR3 DNA is TGTGCCAGCAGCCCCCAGACCGGGGAGCTGTTTTTT. The entire variable domain, with the rest obtained from reference TRBV7-6 and TRBJ2-2, is as follows: GAGVSQSPRYKVTKRGQDVALRCDPISGHVSLYWYRQALGQGPEFLTYFNYEAQQDKSGLPNDRFSAERPEGSISTLTIQRTEQRDSAMYRCASSPQTGELFFGEGSRLTVL.

This sequence joins TRBV28 and TRBJ2-4, with 7 bases that match TRBD1. Germline CDR1 is MDHEN and CDR2 is SYDVKM. V dropped 2 bases and J dropped 7; count of bases not matched to a gene: 8. The CDR3 consists of 15 residues. The CDR3 bases are TGTGCCAGCAGTTTAACTCTCGACAGGGACAACATTCAGTACTTC. It specifies CASSLTLDRDNIQYF.

This chain uses TRBV11-2 with TRBJ2-7, with D possibly matching TRBD2 (6 bases). The germline V and J ends were trimmed by 5 bases and 1 base, with 18 bases remaining between them. This CDR3 is 16 amino acids long. CDR1 and CDR2 from the germline V gene are SGHAT and FQNNGV. The CDR3: CASSPRGTQTSYEQYF. The CDR3 bases are TGTGCCAGCAGCCCCCGGGGGACGCAAACTTCCTACGAGCAGTACTTC.

This rearrangement joins TRBV28 to TRBJ1-2, with TRBD1 identical over 7 bases. Unmatched junction bases numbered 13, after V lost 4 bases and J lost 5 bases. Germline V gene lookup returns CDR1 MDHEN and CDR2 SYDVKM. CDR3 length: 16 amino acids. The CDR3 spells CASSSSTGSIQYGYTF. The CDR3 nucleotides are TGTGCCAGCAGTTCATCGACAGGGAGTATACAGTATGGCTACACCTTC.